This entry concerns a single T cell receptor (beta chain). Its target is unknown. The CDR3 spans 15 residues. Germline-derived CDR1 and CDR2 are SNHLY and FYNNEI. This sample stems from a study of T cells expressing NK-cell markers. Whole-study findings and limits: Where several donors were concerned, these clonotypes also led the CD3+CD56-NKG2C+ fraction.

5'RACE template switching with UMIs produced the TCR beta cDNA. TCRdb reanalyzed the 5' RACE reads and collapses them to one entry per CDR3 protein, without DNA. Its table lists about 180,000 distinct CDR3 sequences. The source of this sequence is a man aged 18-75 years in good health. Sequenced material: blood T cells: a sorted CD56 or NKG2C T cell subset, CD4+ or CD8+ T cells, or bulk PBMC T cells (not recorded which). The J gene is TRBJ1-5, the V gene TRBV2. CDR3 region: CASLAGGAGNQPQHF.